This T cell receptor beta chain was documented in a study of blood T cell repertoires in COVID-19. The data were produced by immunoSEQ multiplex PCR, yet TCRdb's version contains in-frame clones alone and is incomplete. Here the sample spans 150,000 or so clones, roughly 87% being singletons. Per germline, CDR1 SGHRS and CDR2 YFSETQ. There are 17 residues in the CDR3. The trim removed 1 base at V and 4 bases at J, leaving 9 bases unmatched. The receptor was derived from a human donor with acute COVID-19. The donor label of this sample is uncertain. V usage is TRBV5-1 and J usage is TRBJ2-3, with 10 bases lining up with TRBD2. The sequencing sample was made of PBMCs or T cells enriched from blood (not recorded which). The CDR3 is CASSLFASGGGADTQYF. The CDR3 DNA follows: TGCGCCAGCAGCTTGTTTGCTAGCGGGGGCGGAGCAGATACGCAGTATTTT.